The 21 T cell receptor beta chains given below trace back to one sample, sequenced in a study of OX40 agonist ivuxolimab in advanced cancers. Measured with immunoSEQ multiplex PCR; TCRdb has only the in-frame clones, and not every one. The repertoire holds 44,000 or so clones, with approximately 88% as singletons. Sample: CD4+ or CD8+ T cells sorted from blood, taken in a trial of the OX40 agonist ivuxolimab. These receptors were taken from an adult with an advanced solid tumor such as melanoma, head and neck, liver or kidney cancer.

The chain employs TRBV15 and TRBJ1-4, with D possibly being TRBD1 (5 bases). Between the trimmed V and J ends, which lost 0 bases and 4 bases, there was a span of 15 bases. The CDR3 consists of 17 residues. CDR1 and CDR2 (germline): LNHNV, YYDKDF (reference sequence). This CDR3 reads CATSRDPVDTINEKLFF. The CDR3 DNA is TGTGCCACCAGCAGAGATCCCGTGGACACGATTAATGAAAAACTGTTTTTT.

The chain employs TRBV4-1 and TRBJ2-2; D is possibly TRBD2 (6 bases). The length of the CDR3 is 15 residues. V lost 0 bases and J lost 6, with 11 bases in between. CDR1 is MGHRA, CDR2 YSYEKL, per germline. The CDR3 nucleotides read TGCGCCAGCAGCCAAGACGGGGGACGGGCCGGGGAGCTGTTTTTT. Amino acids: CASSQDGGRAGELFF.

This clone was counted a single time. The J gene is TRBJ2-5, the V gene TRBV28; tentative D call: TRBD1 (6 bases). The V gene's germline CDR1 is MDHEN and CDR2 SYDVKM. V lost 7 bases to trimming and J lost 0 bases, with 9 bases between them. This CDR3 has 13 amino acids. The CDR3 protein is CASTRDNQETQYF. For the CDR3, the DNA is TGTGCCAGCACCCGGGACAACCAAGAGACCCAGTACTTC.

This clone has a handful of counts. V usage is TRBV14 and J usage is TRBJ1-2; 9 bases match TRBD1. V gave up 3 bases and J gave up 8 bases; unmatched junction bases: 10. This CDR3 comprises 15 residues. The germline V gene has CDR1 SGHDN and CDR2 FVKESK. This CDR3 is CASSHRDRDTEGYTF. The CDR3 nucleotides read TGTGCCAGCAGCCACCGGGACAGGGATACGGAGGGCTACACCTTC.

As DNA, the CDR3 is TGTGCCAGCAGCTTAAATGGGGGCGCAGATGGTGGCTACACCTTC. As protein: CASSLNGGADGGYTF. The chain is built from TRBV7-3 and TRBJ1-2, with a tentative D call TRBD1 (6 bases). This CDR3 region has 15 residues. The germline CDR1 and CDR2 sequences are SGHTA and FQGTGA. V was clipped by 1 base and J by 7 bases, with 16 bases between them. Filled out from reference TRBV7-3 and TRBJ1-2, the complete variable domain reads GAGVSQTPSNKVTEKGKYVELRCDPISGHTALYWYRQSLGQGPEFLIYFQGTGAADDSGLPNDRFFAVRPEGSVSTLKIQRTERGDSAVYLCASSLNGGADGGYTFGSGTRLTVV.

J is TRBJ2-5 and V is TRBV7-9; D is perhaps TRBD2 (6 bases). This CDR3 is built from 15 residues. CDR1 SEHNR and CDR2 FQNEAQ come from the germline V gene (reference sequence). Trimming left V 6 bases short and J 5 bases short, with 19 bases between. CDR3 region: CASSPSRREGETQYF. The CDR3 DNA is TGTGCCAGCAGTCCGAGTCGGAGGGAAGGGGAGACCCAGTACTTC.

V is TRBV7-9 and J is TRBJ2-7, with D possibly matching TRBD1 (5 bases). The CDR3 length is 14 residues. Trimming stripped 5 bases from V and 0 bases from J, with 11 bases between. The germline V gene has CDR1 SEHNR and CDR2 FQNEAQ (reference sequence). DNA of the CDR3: TGTGCCAGCAGCACCCGACAGAGCTCCTACGAGCAGTACTTC. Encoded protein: CASSTRQSSYEQYF.

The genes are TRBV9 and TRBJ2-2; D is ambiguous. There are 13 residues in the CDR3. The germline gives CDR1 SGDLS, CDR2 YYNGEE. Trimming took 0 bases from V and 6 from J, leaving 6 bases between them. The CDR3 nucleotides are TGTGCCAGCAGCGTAGCGGCCCCCGGGGAGCTGTTTTTT. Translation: CASSVAAPGELFF. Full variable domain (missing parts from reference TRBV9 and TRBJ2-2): DSGVTQTPKHLITATGQRVTLRCSPRSGDLSVYWYQQSLDQGLQFLIQYYNGEERAKGNILERFSAQQFPDLHSELNLSSLELGDSALYFCASSVAAPGELFFGEGSRLTVL.

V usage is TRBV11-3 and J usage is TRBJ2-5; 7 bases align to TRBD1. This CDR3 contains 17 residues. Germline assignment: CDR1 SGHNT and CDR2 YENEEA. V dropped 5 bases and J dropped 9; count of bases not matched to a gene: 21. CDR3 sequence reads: CASSAARRGSLGRAQYF. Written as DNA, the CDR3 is TGTGCCAGCAGCGCAGCACGCAGGGGGTCCCTAGGCCGGGCCCAGTACTTC.

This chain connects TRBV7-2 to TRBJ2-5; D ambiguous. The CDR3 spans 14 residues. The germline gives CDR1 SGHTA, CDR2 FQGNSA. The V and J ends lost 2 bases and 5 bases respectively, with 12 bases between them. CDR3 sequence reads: CASSLFEAAETQYF. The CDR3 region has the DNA TGTGCCAGCAGCTTATTCGAGGCTGCTGAGACCCAGTACTTC.

CDR3 in amino acids: CASSGGTSGGADEQYF. The CDR3 DNA is TGCGCCAGCAGCGGCGGGACTAGCGGGGGGGCGGACGAGCAGTACTTC. This chain joins TRBV5-1 and TRBJ2-7; 16 bases align to TRBD2. This CDR3 region has 16 residues. Germline V lookup: CDR1 SGHRS, CDR2 YFSETQ. The V gene end was trimmed by 4 bases and the J gene end by 5 bases; junction bases not matched to a gene: 6.

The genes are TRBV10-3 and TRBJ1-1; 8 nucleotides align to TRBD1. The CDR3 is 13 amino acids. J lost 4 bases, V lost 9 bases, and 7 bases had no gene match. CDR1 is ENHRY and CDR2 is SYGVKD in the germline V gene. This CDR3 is CAIGQGGGTEAFF. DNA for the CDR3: TGTGCCATTGGACAGGGCGGCGGCACTGAAGCTTTCTTT.

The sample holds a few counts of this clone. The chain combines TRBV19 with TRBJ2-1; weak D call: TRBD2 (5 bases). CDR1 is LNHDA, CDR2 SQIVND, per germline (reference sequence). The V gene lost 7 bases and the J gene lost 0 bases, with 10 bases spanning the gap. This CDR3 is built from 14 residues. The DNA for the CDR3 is TGTGCCAGTAACTTTGGGAGCTCCTACAATGAGCAGTTCTTC. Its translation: CASNFGSSYNEQFF.

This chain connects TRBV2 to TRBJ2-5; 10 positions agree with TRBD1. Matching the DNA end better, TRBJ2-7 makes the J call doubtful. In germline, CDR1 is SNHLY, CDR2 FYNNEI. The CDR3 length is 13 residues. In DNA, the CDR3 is TGTGCCAGCGTGACAGGGGGCGGCTACGAGCAGTACTTC. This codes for CASVTGGGYEQYF.

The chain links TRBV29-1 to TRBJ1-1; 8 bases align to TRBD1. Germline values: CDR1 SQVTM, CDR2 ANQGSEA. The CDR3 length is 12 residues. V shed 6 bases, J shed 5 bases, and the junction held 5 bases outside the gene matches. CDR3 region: CSVPQGGTEAFF. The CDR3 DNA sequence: TGCAGCGTCCCACAGGGGGGGACTGAAGCTTTCTTT.

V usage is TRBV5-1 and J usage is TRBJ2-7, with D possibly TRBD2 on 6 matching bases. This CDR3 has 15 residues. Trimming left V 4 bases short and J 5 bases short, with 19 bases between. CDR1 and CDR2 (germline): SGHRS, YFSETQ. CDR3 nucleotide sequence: TGCGCCAGCAGCCCTGTTGGAGGGGCCGCAAACGAGCAGTACTTC. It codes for CASSPVGGAANEQYF.

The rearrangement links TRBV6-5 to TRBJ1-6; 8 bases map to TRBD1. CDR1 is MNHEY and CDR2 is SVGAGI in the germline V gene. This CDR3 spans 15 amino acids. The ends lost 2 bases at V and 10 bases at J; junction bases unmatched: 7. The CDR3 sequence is CASSYLTGDRSPLHF. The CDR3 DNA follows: TGTGCCAGCAGTTACCTGACAGGGGATAGATCACCCCTCCACTTT.

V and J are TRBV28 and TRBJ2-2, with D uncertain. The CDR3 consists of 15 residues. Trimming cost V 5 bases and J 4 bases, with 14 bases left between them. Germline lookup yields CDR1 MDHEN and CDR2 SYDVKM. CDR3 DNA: TGTGCCAGCAGTGATCCACAGTCTCGCACCGGGGAGCTGTTTTTT. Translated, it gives CASSDPQSRTGELFF.

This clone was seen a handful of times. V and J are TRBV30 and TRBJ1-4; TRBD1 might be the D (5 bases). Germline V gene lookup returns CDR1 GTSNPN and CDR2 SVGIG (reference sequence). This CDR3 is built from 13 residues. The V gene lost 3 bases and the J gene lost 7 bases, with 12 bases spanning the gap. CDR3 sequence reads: CAWRVTGPEKLFF. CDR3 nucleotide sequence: TGTGCCTGGAGAGTAACGGGGCCTGAAAAACTGTTTTTT.

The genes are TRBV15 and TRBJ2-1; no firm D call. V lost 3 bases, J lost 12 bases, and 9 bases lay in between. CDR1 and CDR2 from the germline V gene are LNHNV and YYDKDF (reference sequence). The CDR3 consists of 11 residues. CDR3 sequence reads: CATSSPQRQFF. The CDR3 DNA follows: TGTGCCACCAGCAGTCCCCAGAGGCAGTTCTTC. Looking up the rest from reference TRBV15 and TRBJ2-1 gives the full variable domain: DAMVIQNPRYQVTQFGKPVTLSCSQTLNHNVMYWYQQKSSQAPKLLFHYYDKDFNNEADTPDNFQSRRPNTSFCFLDIRSPGLGDTAMYLCATSSPQRQFFGPGTRLTVL.

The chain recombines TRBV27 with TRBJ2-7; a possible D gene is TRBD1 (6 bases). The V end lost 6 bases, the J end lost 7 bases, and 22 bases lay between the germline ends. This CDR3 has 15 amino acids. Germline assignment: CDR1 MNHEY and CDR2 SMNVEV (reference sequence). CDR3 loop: CASSTSAARGSEQYF. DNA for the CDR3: TGTGCCAGCAGCACCTCGGCGGCTAGGGGGAGTGAGCAGTACTTC.